This entry features one T cell receptor beta chain sequence. Then a second PCR, running roughly 6 to 11 cycles, was carried out with a sample-barcoded 5' primer and a J-beta primer mix. TCRdb called the 5' RACE reads again in MiXCR, with one record for every CDR3 protein. The sample includes some 730,000 distinct CDR3 sequences, about a fifth of them seen just once. This entry comes from a study of blood T cells in healthy people across ages. Looked up from germline, CDR1 is LNHDA and CDR2 is SQIVND (reference sequence). This CDR3 spans 15 amino acids. With V trimmed by 2 bases and J by 2 bases, 5 bases remained unmatched.

The sequence derives from a man between 65 and 80 years old in good health. The sequenced sample consisted of blood. This chain connects TRBV19 to TRBJ2-5; 7 nucleotides align to TRBD2. CDR3 amino acids: CASSIREGRQETQYF. The CDR3 DNA reads as TGTGCCAGTAGTATAAGGGAGGGCCGGCAAGAGACCCAGTACTTC.